The text below deals with one T cell receptor (beta chain). J gave up 4 bases and V 0 bases, and 2 bases lay outside the gene matches. The CDR3 runs 15 residues. The germline CDR1 and CDR2 sequences are ENHRY and SYGVKD. Study processing details: Amplifying reference gene primers gave estimates of nucleated cell counts. TCRdb's table, derived via immunoSEQ multiplex PCR, lists solely in-frame clones and lacks some. The V and J calls and clone size come from that table; D and trimming were worked out from the DNA. The sample contains roughly 150,000 clones, 84% of which appear only once. This sample stems from a study of blood T cell repertoires in COVID-19. Looking at the study overall: Sites across the United States, Italy and Spain contributed samples from acute and convalescent COVID-19. PBMCs, B-cell-depleted T cells, or T cells provided the cDNA or gDNA that made up the material.

This chain connects TRBV10-3 to TRBJ1-4; 7 bases match TRBD1. This TCR came from a human donor in a cohort sampled during active COVID-19. The sequencing input was peripheral blood. This chain's CDR3 is CAISESGQINEKLFF. DNA of the CDR3: TGTGCCATCAGTGAGTCGGGACAGATTAATGAAAAACTGTTTTTT.